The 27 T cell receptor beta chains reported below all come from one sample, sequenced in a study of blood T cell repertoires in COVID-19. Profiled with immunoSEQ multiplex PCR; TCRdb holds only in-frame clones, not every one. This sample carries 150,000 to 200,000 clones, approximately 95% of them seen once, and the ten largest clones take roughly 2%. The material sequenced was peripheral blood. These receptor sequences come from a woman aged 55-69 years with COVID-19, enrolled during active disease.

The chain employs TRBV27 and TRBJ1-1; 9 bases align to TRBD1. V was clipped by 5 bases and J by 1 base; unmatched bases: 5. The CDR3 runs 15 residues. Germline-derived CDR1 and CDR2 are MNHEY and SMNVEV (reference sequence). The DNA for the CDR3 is TGTGCCAGCAGTAGTCGACAGGGGGGGAACACTGAAGCTTTCTTT. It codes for CASSSRQGGNTEAFF.

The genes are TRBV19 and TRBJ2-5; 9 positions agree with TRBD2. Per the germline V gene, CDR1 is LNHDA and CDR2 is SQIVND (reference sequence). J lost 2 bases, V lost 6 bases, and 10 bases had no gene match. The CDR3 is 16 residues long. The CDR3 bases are TGTGCCAGTAGCGGGCGCGGGGGGGCAATACAAGAGACCCAGTACTTC. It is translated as CASSGRGGAIQETQYF.

The CDR3 sequence is CASSRGLSRYEQYF. The CDR3 DNA reads TGTGCCAGCAGCCGGGGACTTTCGCGTTACGAGCAGTACTTC. V usage is TRBV7-2 and J usage is TRBJ2-7; D is possibly TRBD2 (6 bases). Germline V gene data show CDR1 as SGHTA and CDR2 as FQGNSA. Deletions cut 5 bases from V and 4 bases from J, with 15 bases between. The CDR3 covers 14 residues.

The CDR3 loop reads CASSTGTPTDTQYF. The CDR3 coding sequence is TGTGCCAGCAGCACCGGGACTCCAACAGATACGCAGTATTTT. The genes are TRBV5-6 and TRBJ2-3, with TRBD2 as a possible D gene (6 bases). Germline V lookup: CDR1 SGHDT, CDR2 YYEEEE. Trimming shortened V by 4 bases and J by 3 bases, and 12 bases separated the two germline ends. This CDR3 is 14 amino acids long.

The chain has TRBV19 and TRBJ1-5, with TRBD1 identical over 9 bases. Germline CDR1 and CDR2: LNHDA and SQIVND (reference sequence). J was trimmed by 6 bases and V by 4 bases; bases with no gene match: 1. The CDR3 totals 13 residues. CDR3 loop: CASSTTGGQPQHF. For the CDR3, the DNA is TGTGCCAGTAGTACGACAGGGGGTCAGCCCCAGCATTTT.

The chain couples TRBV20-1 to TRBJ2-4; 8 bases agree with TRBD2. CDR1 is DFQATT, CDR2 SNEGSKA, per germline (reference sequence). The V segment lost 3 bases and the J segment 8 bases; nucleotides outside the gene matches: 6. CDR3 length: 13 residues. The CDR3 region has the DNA TGCAGTGCTAGTCTAAGCGGGGGAGACATTCAGTACTTC. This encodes CSASLSGGDIQYF.

Here the CDR3 reads CASRTDRGIYGYTF. In nucleotides, the CDR3 is TGTGCCAGCAGGACAGACAGGGGGATCTATGGCTACACCTTC. The V call is TRBV6-5, the J call TRBJ1-2; TRBD1 agrees at 9 bases. The CDR3 is 14 residues long. Germline V gene data show CDR1 as MNHEY and CDR2 as SVGAGI. V was pared by 6 bases and J by 4 bases, with 6 bases of the junction left unmatched.

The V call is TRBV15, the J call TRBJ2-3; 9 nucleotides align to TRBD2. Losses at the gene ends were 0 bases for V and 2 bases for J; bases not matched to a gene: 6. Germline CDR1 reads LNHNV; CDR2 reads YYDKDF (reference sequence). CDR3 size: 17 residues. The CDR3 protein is CATSRDIQRGVTDTQYF. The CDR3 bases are TGTGCCACCAGCAGAGATATCCAGCGGGGGGTCACAGATACGCAGTATTTT.

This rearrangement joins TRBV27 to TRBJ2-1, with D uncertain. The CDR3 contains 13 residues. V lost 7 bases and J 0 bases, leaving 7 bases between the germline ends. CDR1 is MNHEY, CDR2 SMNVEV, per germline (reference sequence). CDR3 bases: TGTGCCAGCAAAAAGCGCTCCTACAATGAGCAGTTCTTC. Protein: CASKKRSYNEQFF.

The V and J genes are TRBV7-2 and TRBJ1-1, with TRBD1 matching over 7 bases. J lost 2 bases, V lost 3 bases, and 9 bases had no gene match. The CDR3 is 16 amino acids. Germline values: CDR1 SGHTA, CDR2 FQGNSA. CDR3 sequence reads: CASSFYRGSGNTEAFF. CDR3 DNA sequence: TGTGCCAGCAGCTTCTACAGGGGATCGGGAAACACTGAAGCTTTCTTT.

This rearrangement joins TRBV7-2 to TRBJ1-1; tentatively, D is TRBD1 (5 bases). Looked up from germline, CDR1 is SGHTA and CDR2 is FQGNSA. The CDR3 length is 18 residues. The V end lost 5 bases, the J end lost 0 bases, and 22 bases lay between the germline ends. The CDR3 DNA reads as TGTGCCAGCAGCCCTACGCGCCCCAGGGTCAGGGTGAACACTGAAGCTTTCTTT. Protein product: CASSPTRPRVRVNTEAFF. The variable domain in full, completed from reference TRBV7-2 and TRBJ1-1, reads GAGVSQSPSNKVTEKGKDVELRCDPISGHTALYWYRQSLGQGLEFLIYFQGNSAPDKSGLPSDRFSAERTGGSVSTLTIQRTQQEDSAVYLCASSPTRPRVRVNTEAFFGQGTRLTVV.

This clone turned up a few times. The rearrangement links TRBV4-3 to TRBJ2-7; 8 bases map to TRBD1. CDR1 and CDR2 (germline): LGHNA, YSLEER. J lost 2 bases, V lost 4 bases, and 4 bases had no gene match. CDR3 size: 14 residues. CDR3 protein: CASSPKQGAYEQYF. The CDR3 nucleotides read TGCGCCAGCAGCCCAAAACAGGGGGCCTACGAGCAGTACTTC.

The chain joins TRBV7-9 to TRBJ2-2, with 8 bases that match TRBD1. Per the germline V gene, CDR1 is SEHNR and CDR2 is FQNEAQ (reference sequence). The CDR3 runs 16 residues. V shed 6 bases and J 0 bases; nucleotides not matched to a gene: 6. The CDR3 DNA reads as TGTGCCAGCAGAAGGAGGACAGGGCCGAACACCGGGGAGCTGTTTTTT. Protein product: CASRRRTGPNTGELFF.

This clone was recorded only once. CDR3 sequence: CASSLTGGRTGELFF. Here the CDR3 DNA reads TGTGCCAGCAGCTTAACAGGGGGGAGAACCGGGGAGCTGTTTTTT. The chain recombines TRBV7-2 with TRBJ2-2, with 8 bases fitting TRBD1. Losses at the gene ends were 2 bases for V and 5 bases for J; bases not matched to a gene: 4. In germline, CDR1 is SGHTA, CDR2 FQGNSA. This CDR3 is built from 15 residues.

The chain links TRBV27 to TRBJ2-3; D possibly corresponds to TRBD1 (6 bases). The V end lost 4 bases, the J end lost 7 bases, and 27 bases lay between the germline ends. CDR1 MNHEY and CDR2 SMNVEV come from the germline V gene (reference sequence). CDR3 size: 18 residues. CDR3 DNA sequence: TGTGCCAGCAGTTACCTTGTGGGGGCCTCGATTAGGAAGTATACGCAGTATTTT. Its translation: CASSYLVGASIRKYTQYF.

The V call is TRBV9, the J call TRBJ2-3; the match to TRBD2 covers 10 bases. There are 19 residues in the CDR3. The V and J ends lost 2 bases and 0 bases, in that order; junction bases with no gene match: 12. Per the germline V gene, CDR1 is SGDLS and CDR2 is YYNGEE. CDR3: CASSVPKRGGVPSTDTQYF. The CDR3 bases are TGTGCCAGCAGCGTTCCGAAGCGGGGGGGCGTCCCTAGCACAGATACGCAGTATTTT.

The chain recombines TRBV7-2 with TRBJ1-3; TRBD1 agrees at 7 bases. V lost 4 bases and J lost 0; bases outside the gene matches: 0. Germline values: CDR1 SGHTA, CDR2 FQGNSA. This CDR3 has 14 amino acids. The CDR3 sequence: CASSWDSSGNTIYF. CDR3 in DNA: TGTGCCAGCAGCTGGGACAGCTCTGGAAACACCATATATTTT.

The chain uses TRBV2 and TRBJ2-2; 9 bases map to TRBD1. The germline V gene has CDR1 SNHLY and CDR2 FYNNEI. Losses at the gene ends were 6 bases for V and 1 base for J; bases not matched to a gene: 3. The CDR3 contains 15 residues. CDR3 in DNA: TGTGCCAGCAGGGGACAGGGAGGGAACACCGGGGAGCTGTTTTTT. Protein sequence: CASRGQGGNTGELFF.

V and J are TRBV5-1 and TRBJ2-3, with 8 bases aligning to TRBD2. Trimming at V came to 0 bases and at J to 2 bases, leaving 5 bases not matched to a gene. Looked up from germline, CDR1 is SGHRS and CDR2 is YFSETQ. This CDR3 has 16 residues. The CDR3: CASSLESGGNTDTQYF. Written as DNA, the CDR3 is TGCGCCAGCAGCTTGGAGAGCGGGGGTAACACAGATACGCAGTATTTT.

Here the CDR3 reads CASSPMGVEAFF. In DNA, the CDR3 is TGCGCCAGCAGCCCCATGGGCGTGGAAGCTTTCTTT. The chain couples TRBV5-1 to TRBJ1-1; D ambiguous. Germline V lookup: CDR1 SGHRS, CDR2 YFSETQ. CDR3 length: 12 amino acids. Trimming removed 4 bases from V and 8 bases from J, with 12 bases in between. The full variable domain, rest sourced from reference TRBV5-1 and TRBJ1-1, is KAGVTQTPRYLIKTRGQQVTLSCSPISGHRSVSWYQQTPGQGLQFLFEYFSETQRNKGNFPGRFSGRQFSNSRSEMNVSTLELGDSALYLCASSPMGVEAFFGQGTRLTVV.

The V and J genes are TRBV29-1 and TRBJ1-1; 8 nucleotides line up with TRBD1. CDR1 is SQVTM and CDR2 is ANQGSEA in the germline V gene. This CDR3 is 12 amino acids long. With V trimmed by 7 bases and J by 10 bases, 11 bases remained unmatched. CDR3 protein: CSAEGTGLRAFF. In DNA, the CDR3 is TGCAGCGCGGAAGGGACAGGTTTACGAGCTTTCTTT.

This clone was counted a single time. The CDR3 here is CASSYRPTGSGQFF. CDR3 nucleotides: TGTGCCAGCAGTTACCGGCCGACAGGGAGCGGGCAGTTCTTC. The chain joins TRBV6-2 or TRBV6-3 to TRBJ2-1; TRBD1 matches at 7 bases. There are 14 residues in the CDR3. Trimming at V came to 2 bases and at J to 12 bases, leaving 10 bases not matched to a gene. Germline V CDR1 and CDR2: MNHEY, SVGEGT.

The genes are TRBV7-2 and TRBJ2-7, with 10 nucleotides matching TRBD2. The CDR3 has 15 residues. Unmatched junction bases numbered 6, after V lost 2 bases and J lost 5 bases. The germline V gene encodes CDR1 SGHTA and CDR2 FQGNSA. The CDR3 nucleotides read TGTGCCAGCAGCTTACAAGCGGGGGGGACCCACGAGCAGTACTTC. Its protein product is CASSLQAGGTHEQYF.

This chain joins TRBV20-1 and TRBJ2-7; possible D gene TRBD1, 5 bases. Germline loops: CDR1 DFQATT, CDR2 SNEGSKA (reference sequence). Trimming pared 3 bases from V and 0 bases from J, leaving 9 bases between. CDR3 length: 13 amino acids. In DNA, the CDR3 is TGCAGTGCTAGTGGGGCACCCTCCTACGAGCAGTACTTC. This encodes CSASGAPSYEQYF.

Here the CDR3 reads CASSYPGGDQYGYTF. The CDR3 DNA follows: TGTGCCAGCAGTTACCCGGGGGGAGACCAATATGGCTACACCTTC. The chain uses TRBV6-2 or TRBV6-3 and TRBJ1-2; perhaps TRBD1 as D (5 bases). Looked up from germline, CDR1 is MNHEY and CDR2 is SVGEGT. V was trimmed by 2 bases and J by 5 bases, leaving 15 bases between them. The CDR3 is made up of 15 amino acids.

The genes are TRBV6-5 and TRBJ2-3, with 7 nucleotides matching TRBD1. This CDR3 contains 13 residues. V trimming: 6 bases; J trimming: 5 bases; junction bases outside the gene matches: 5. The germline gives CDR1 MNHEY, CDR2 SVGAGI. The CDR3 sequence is CASRQGLVDTQYF. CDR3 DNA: TGTGCCAGCAGACAGGGGCTGGTAGATACGCAGTATTTT.

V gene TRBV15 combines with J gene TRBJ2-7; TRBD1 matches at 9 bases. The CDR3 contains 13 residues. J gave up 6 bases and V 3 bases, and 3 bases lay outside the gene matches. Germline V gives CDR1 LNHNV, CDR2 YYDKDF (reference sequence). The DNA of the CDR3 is TGTGCCACCAGCAGCGGGACAGGGTTCGAGCAGTACTTC. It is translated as CATSSGTGFEQYF.